Each of the 19 T cell receptor beta chains below was sequenced from the same sample in a study of T cells in Graves' hyperthyroidism and ophthalmopathy. Amplification yielded TCR beta CDR3 regions, with RNA transcripts as the source. The primer set for the first-round RT-PCR of the TCR CDR3 was HTBI. TCRdb fed the multiplex PCR reads into MiXCR, producing one record per CDR3 protein. This sample yields about 760,000 distinct CDR3 sequences, of which around a third are seen a single time; about a third belongs to the top ten. The sequencing sample was made of blood. The receptors come from a middle-aged woman with Graves' hyperthyroidism.

The chain combines TRBV5-5 with TRBJ1-5; tentative D call: TRBD1 (6 bases). CDR3 length equals 17 residues. Germline values: CDR1 SGHKS, CDR2 YYEKEE (reference sequence). The V and J ends lost 4 bases and 2 bases respectively, with 19 bases between them. The CDR3 coding sequence is TGTGCCAGCAGCGAAAATTGGTCAGGGGCAGGCAATCAGCCCCAGCATTTT. It specifies CASSENWSGAGNQPQHF.

This clonotype showed up just a few times. The chain joins TRBV7-2 to TRBJ2-2; possible D gene TRBD1, 6 bases. Germline V gene data show CDR1 as SGHTA and CDR2 as FQGNSA. The V end was cut by 1 base, the J end by 6 bases, with 21 bases between. The CDR3 has 18 residues. The CDR3 here is CASSLVRGQGHRAGELFF. DNA of the CDR3: TGTGCCAGCAGCTTAGTAAGGGGCCAGGGGCATCGCGCCGGGGAGCTGTTTTTT.

As for this clonotype: With a much larger clone just one base away, this may be a read error. The chain carries TRBV10-1 and TRBJ1-1; D remains ambiguous. Looked up from germline, CDR1 is WNHNN and CDR2 is SYGVQD (reference sequence). V shed 5 bases and J shed 3 bases, with 25 bases lying between them. This CDR3 spans 18 amino acids. The CDR3 region has the DNA TGCGCCAGCAGTTCCCAGACAAGAACCAAGGGATTGGACACTGAAGCTTTCTTT. It yields the protein CASSSQTRTKGLDTEAFF.

This clonotype has only a few counts. The chain combines TRBV5-6 with TRBJ2-5, with 12 bases matching TRBD1. CDR1 and CDR2 (germline): SGHDT, YYEEEE. The junction had 8 bases not matched to a gene; V was cut back by 1 base and J by 4 bases. This CDR3 region has 17 residues. The CDR3 here is CASSLSGTGGVRETQYF. In DNA form, the CDR3 reads TGTGCCAGCAGCTTGAGTGGGACAGGGGGCGTCCGAGAGACCCAGTACTTC.

V and J are TRBV12-3 or TRBV12-4 and TRBJ2-7; unclear D gene. The CDR3 runs to 14 residues. V lost 3 bases, J lost 1 base, and 10 bases lay in between. The DNA for the CDR3 is TGTGCCAGCAGTTTTAGCTGGGGATCCTACGAGCAGTACTTC. Translation gives CASSFSWGSYEQYF.

In this sample, this clonotype turned up a few times. The chain couples TRBV5-6 to TRBJ1-2; possibly TRBD1 for D (5 bases). This CDR3 spans 13 amino acids. CDR1 SGHDT and CDR2 YYEEEE come from the germline V gene. Deletions cut 3 bases from V and 6 bases from J, with 12 bases between. The CDR3 bases are TGTGCCAGCAGCTGGGACGGGGGAGATGGCTACACCTTC. Its translation: CASSWDGGDGYTF.

The V and J genes are TRBV6-5 and TRBJ2-2; D is unresolved. V shed 6 bases and J shed 8 bases, with 16 bases lying between them. Germline CDR1 is MNHEY and CDR2 is SVGAGI. The CDR3 is 14 residues long. The CDR3 region is CASSSRDPRGELFF. For the CDR3, the DNA is TGTGCCAGCAGCTCCCGAGATCCCAGGGGGGAGCTGTTTTTT.

This clonotype was observed at least ten times. The chain is built from TRBV7-9 and TRBJ1-1; possibly TRBD1 for D (5 bases). Trimming took 1 base from V and 0 from J, leaving 12 bases between them. The germline CDR1 and CDR2 sequences are SEHNR and FQNEAQ (reference sequence). This CDR3 comprises 16 residues. CDR3 coding DNA: TGTGCCAGCAGCTTAGATGGGGGTTTCATGAACACTGAAGCTTTCTTT. This sequence encodes CASSLDGGFMNTEAFF.

The chain carries TRBV19 and TRBJ1-1, with 7 bases matching TRBD1. The CDR3 length is 15 residues. CDR1 is LNHDA, CDR2 SQIVND, per germline (reference sequence). The V gene end was trimmed by 7 bases and the J gene end by 3 bases; junction bases not matched to a gene: 11. The CDR3 protein is CASMRDSGGDTEAFF. The CDR3 nucleotides are TGTGCCAGTATGAGGGACTCAGGGGGGGACACTGAAGCTTTCTTT.

This clonotype has a count of ten or more. The CDR3 protein is CASKSDSSSNQPQHF. The CDR3, as DNA: TGTGCCAGCAAATCGGACAGTTCAAGCAATCAGCCCCAGCATTTT. V is TRBV2 and J is TRBJ1-5, with D maybe TRBD1 (6 bases). Germline V lookup: CDR1 SNHLY, CDR2 FYNNEI. V was pared by 7 bases and J by 1 base, with 14 bases between. There are 15 residues in the CDR3.

The gene calls are TRBV30 and TRBJ1-5; the D gene is possibly TRBD1 (6 bases). V was clipped by 6 bases and J by 1 base, with 10 bases between them. This CDR3 is 13 amino acids long. Germline V CDR1 and CDR2: GTSNPN, SVGIG (reference sequence). The CDR3 loop reads CACSGQSNQPQHF. The CDR3 DNA reads as TGTGCCTGTTCTGGACAGAGCAATCAGCCCCAGCATTTT.

This chain connects TRBV11-2 to TRBJ1-4, with 7 bases aligning to TRBD1. Per the germline V gene, CDR1 is SGHAT and CDR2 is FQNNGV. The V gene end was trimmed by 6 bases and the J gene end by 0 bases; junction bases not matched to a gene: 4. This CDR3 is built from 15 residues. As DNA, the CDR3 is TGTGCCAGCAGTGTCGGGACAGCAACTAATGAAAAACTGTTTTTT. This translates into CASSVGTATNEKLFF.

Details on this clonotype: A much larger clone lies a single base off, so this may be a read error. The V gene is TRBV14, the J gene TRBJ2-5; 11 bases align to TRBD2. The V gene's germline CDR1 is SGHDN and CDR2 FVKESK. The CDR3 consists of 15 residues. The CDR3 coding sequence is TGTGCCAGCGGCCAACTAGCGGGGGTCCAAGAGACCCAGTACTTC. Its protein is CASGQLAGVQETQYF.

The sample holds many counts of this clonotype. The chain couples TRBV6-1 to TRBJ1-6, with unresolved D. CDR1 is MNHNS and CDR2 is SASEGT in the germline V gene. This CDR3 has 14 amino acids. V lost 2 bases and J 10 bases, leaving 12 bases between the germline ends. The CDR3 loop reads CASSEYPQASPLHF. CDR3 in DNA: TGTGCCAGCAGTGAATATCCCCAAGCCTCACCCCTCCACTTT.

This clonotype was counted between two and nine times. V gene TRBV10-2 combines with J gene TRBJ2-7; TRBD1 agrees at 10 bases. V dropped 7 bases and J dropped 6; count of bases not matched to a gene: 12. The V gene's germline CDR1 is WSHSY and CDR2 SAAADI. The CDR3 is made up of 15 amino acids. As DNA, the CDR3 is TGCGCCAGCAATACAAGACCGGGACAGGGGCTCGAGCAGTACTTC. This sequence encodes CASNTRPGQGLEQYF.

This clonotype has just a few counts. This chain uses TRBV9 with TRBJ1-2; the D is unclear. CDR1 and CDR2 (germline): SGDLS, YYNGEE. The CDR3 extends over 13 amino acids. Trimming stripped 5 bases from V and 6 bases from J, with 14 bases between. The CDR3 nucleotides read TGTGCCAGCAGACGACTTACACCGCATGGCTACACCTTC. It is translated as CASRRLTPHGYTF.

The chain couples TRBV7-9 to TRBJ1-2; 9 positions agree with TRBD1. Trimming removed 3 bases from V and 10 bases from J; junction bases left unmatched: 3. The germline V gene encodes CDR1 SEHNR and CDR2 FQNEAQ (reference sequence). This CDR3 is 12 amino acids long. The CDR3 DNA reads TGTGCCAGCAGCTTCGACAGGGGGGCCTACACCTTC. Protein: CASSFDRGAYTF.

This clonotype was recorded at least ten times. J is TRBJ2-5 and V is TRBV5-5; 10 bases line up with TRBD1. With V trimmed by 4 bases and J by 3 bases, 6 bases remained unmatched. CDR3 size: 15 residues. The germline CDR1 and CDR2 sequences are SGHKS and YYEKEE (reference sequence). CDR3: CASSATGGDEETQYF. DNA of the CDR3: TGTGCCAGCAGCGCGACAGGGGGCGATGAAGAGACCCAGTACTTC. The full variable domain, in which reference TRBV5-5 and TRBJ2-5 provide the parts outside the CDR3, is DAGVTQSPTHLIKTRGQQVTLRCSPISGHKSVSWYQQVLGQGPQFIFQYYEKEERGRGNFPDRFSARQFPNYSSELNVNALLLGDSALYLCASSATGGDEETQYFGPGTRLLVL.

The chain recombines TRBV4-2 with TRBJ2-6, with 11 bases lining up with TRBD2. The CDR3 runs to 18 residues. With V trimmed by 3 bases and J by 2 bases, 6 bases remained unmatched. The germline V gene encodes CDR1 LGHNA and CDR2 YNFKEQ. This CDR3 is CASSQGTSGGTGANVLTF. The CDR3 DNA sequence: TGTGCCAGCAGCCAGGGGACTAGCGGAGGGACTGGGGCCAACGTCCTGACTTTC.